Detailed here is one T cell receptor (beta chain). Its target is unknown. The sample originates from a study of cytomegalovirus exposure and HLA in healthy donors. For the study at large: In an earlier analysis, around 120 million unique TCR beta sequences were found from approximately 190 million T cells. General study findings and limits: Specificity for CMV antigens was confirmed in vitro for a few of the CMV-associated chains. Among donors in an Asian-associated ancestry cluster, a later analysis reportedly found fewer N-insertions than the roughly 610-donor mean.

Amplification used 60 Vbeta primers and 13 Jbeta primers. The protocol was immunoSEQ multiplex PCR, while the TCRdb copy is restricted to in-frame clones and leaves out a portion. Of some 200,000 clones in the sample, under 85% are singletons; the top ten hold over 1.5%. Germline assignment: CDR1 KGHSH and CDR2 LQKENI. After removal of 3 bases from V and 1 base from J, the junction contained 6 bases not matched to a gene. There are 17 residues in the CDR3. The sequence was collected from a man aged 45-65 years in good health and CMV-seronegative. Sequencing used PBMCs. The chain uses TRBV18 and TRBJ2-3; 11 positions agree with TRBD2. DNA for the CDR3: TGTGCCAGCTCACCCCTACTAGCGGGAGTAGGCACAGATACGCAGTATTTT. Translated, it gives CASSPLLAGVGTDTQYF.